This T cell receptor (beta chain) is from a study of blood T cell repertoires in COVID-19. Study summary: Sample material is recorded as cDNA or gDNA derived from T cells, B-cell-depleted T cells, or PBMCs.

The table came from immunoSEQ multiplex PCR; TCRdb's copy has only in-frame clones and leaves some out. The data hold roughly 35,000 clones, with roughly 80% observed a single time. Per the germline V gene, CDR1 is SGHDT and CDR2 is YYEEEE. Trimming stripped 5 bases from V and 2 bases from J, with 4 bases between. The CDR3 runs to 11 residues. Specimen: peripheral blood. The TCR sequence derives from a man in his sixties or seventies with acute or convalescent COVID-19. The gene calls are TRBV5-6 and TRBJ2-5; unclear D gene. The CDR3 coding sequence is TGTGCCAGCAGTTCTCAAGAGACCCAGTACTTC. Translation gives CASSSQETQYF.